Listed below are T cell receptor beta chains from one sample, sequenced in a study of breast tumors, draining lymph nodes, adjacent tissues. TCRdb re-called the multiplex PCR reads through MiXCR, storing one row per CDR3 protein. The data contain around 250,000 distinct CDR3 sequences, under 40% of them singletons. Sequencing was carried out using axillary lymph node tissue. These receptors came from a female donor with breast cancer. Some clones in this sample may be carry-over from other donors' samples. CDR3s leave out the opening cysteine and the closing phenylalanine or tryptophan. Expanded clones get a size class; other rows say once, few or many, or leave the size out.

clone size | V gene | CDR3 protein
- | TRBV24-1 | ATSTYRGDETQY
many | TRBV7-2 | ASSLEGLGDEQF
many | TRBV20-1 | SASYRDTDTQY
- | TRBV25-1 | ASVGPGTGGNGYT
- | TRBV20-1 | SATRDRQETQY
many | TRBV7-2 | ASSFLTRTSYEQY
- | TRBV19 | ASSSLASGGEQY
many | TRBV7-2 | ASSLLTVSNQPQH
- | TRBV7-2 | ASSNSGGGKTQY
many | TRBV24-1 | ATQSRTRGNEQF
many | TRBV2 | ASTTQTRRKGYHGYT
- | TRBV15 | ATSSSEAGAGANVLT
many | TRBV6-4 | ASRGTSGTGELF
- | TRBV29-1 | SVEDNTAGNTTY
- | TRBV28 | ASSSTSEGNTIY